This T cell receptor (beta chain) was recovered during a study of cytomegalovirus exposure and HLA in healthy donors. Study-level information: From around 180 million T cells, an earlier analysis saw 120 million or so unique TCR beta sequences. The Caucasian-associated ancestry cluster held more than 80% of a few hundred genotyped donors. Study-level findings and limits: Previously analyzed data showed that most TCR beta V segments were productive at a frequency of about 87% or about 30%. CMV serostatus stood as the only immune exposure information on hand.

The germline V gene encodes CDR1 MNHEY and CDR2 SVGAGI. V trimming: 2 bases; J trimming: 1 base; junction bases outside the gene matches: 3. This CDR3 has 16 residues. PCR amplification relied on 60 Vbeta primers (plus 13 Jbeta primers). The table came from immunoSEQ multiplex PCR; TCRdb's copy has only in-frame clones and leaves some out. The repertoire holds 200,000 to 250,000 clones, with less than 80% as singletons. Comment on this clone: Antigen: not known.

What was sequenced was PBMCs. The origin of this receptor is a girl aged 2-10 years in good health and CMV-seronegative. The chain links TRBV6-5 to TRBJ2-7; TRBD2 matches 12 bases. The CDR3: CASSYPGLAGSYEQYF. CDR3 DNA sequence: TGTGCCAGCAGTTACCCTGGACTAGCGGGGTCCTACGAGCAGTACTTC.